A single sample is the source of the 30 T cell receptor beta chains below, sequenced in a study of blood T cell repertoires in COVID-19. Generated by immunoSEQ multiplex PCR, the TCRdb table keeps only in-frame clones and is missing some. The table records 200,000 to 300,000 clones, approximately 86% of them present only once. The sequencing sample was made of PBMCs or T cells enriched from blood (not recorded which). The receptors here all came from a woman under 30 who had recovered from COVID-19.

The chain joins TRBV9 to TRBJ2-2; D unresolved. The CDR3 covers 14 residues. CDR1 and CDR2 (germline): SGDLS, YYNGEE. Trimming cost V 7 bases and J 2 bases, with 12 bases left between them. CDR3 DNA: TGTGCCAGCCGCGGCCGGGTCAACACCGGGGAGCTGTTTTTT. This translates into CASRGRVNTGELFF.

Only a few counts were recorded for this clone. V usage is TRBV28 and J usage is TRBJ1-5, with D unresolved. The CDR3 runs to 13 residues. The germline V and J ends were trimmed by 5 bases and 5 bases, with 10 bases remaining between them. The germline V gene encodes CDR1 MDHEN and CDR2 SYDVKM. As DNA, the CDR3 is TGTGCCAGCAGTCCCGAAAGCCATCAGCCCCAGCATTTT. Its translation is CASSPESHQPQHF.

The J gene is TRBJ1-1, the V gene TRBV7-2, with 7 bases identical to TRBD1. Germline V gives CDR1 SGHTA, CDR2 FQGNSA. There are 15 residues in the CDR3. Trimming at V came to 1 base and at J to 4 bases, leaving 6 bases not matched to a gene. The CDR3 here is CASSLVTGESTEAFF. The CDR3 DNA reads as TGTGCCAGCAGCTTAGTTACAGGGGAGAGCACTGAAGCTTTCTTT.

This clone was counted ten times or more. The chain couples TRBV7-3 to TRBJ1-1, with D perhaps matching TRBD1 (6 bases). The germline V gene encodes CDR1 SGHTA and CDR2 FQGTGA. There are 14 residues in the CDR3. Trimming shortened V by 2 bases and J by 5 bases, and 12 bases separated the two germline ends. This CDR3 reads CASSLQGPGTEAFF. The CDR3 coding sequence is TGTGCCAGCAGCTTACAGGGGCCGGGGACTGAAGCTTTCTTT.

Here the CDR3 DNA reads TGTGCCAGCAGTCCGTCCCGGGACAGGTTTGAAGCTTTCTTT. Protein product: CASSPSRDRFEAFF. The chain uses TRBV6-5 and TRBJ1-1, with 8 bases fitting TRBD1. Germline CDR1 is MNHEY and CDR2 is SVGAGI. The CDR3 totals 14 residues. J lost 7 bases, V lost 5 bases, and 9 bases had no gene match.

This clone came up once. This chain links TRBV9 with TRBJ2-7; 9 positions match TRBD2. Trimming cost V 0 bases and J 2 bases; bases outside gene matches: 3. There are 15 residues in the CDR3. Germline V gives CDR1 SGDLS, CDR2 YYNGEE. DNA of the CDR3: TGTGCCAGCAGCGTAGACGCGGGAGGGCCCTACGAGCAGTACTTC. This translates into CASSVDAGGPYEQYF.

V gene TRBV6-5 combines with J gene TRBJ1-1; D remains unclear. Trimming left V 9 bases short and J 5 bases short, with 13 bases between. Germline V gene lookup returns CDR1 MNHEY and CDR2 SVGAGI. This CDR3 has 12 amino acids. The CDR3 DNA sequence: TGTGCCAGTCGGACTTCTCAAACTGAAGCTTTCTTT. This translates into CASRTSQTEAFF.

This sequence joins TRBV12-3 or TRBV12-4 and TRBJ1-4, with D unresolved. The CDR3 is made up of 12 amino acids. For the CDR3, the DNA is TGTGCGATTGAGGGCCCTAATGAAAAACTGTTTTTT. Translating gives CAIEGPNEKLFF.

CDR3 in DNA: TGTGCCTGGAGTGAGGACAGGGTTTTTGAGGAAAGCAATCAGCCCCAGCATTTT. Residues: CAWSEDRVFEESNQPQHF. J is TRBJ1-5 and V is TRBV30; 8 positions match TRBD1. The germline V gene has CDR1 GTSNPN and CDR2 SVGIG (reference sequence). The CDR3 is made up of 18 amino acids. Trimming took 1 base from V and 1 from J; bases not matched to a gene: 12.

The CDR3 loop is CASSVAGGGYTF. Here the CDR3 DNA reads TGTGCCAGCAGCGTCGCAGGGGGTGGCTACACCTTC. This chain uses TRBV5-5 with TRBJ1-2; 7 nucleotides align to TRBD1. This CDR3 has 12 residues. J gave up 7 bases and V 4 bases, and 4 bases lay outside the gene matches. Germline V gives CDR1 SGHKS, CDR2 YYEKEE (reference sequence).

The rearrangement joins TRBV15 to TRBJ2-3; 10 bases agree with TRBD2. The CDR3 extends over 19 amino acids. CDR1 LNHNV and CDR2 YYDKDF come from the germline V gene (reference sequence). With 0 bases clipped from V and 4 bases from J, the junction kept 13 bases outside the gene matches. The CDR3 sequence is CATSRDEVPSGRSADTQYF. Written as DNA, the CDR3 is TGTGCCACCAGCAGAGATGAAGTCCCTAGCGGGAGAAGCGCAGATACGCAGTATTTT.

This clone came up a few times. V usage is TRBV5-1 and J usage is TRBJ2-7, with a possible D match to TRBD2 (6 bases). Germline CDR1 reads SGHRS; CDR2 reads YFSETQ. The CDR3 runs to 17 residues. The V gene lost 3 bases and the J gene lost 0 bases, with 19 bases spanning the gap. CDR3 sequence reads: CASSWGFSDSGSYEQYF. CDR3 DNA: TGCGCCAGCAGCTGGGGGTTCTCTGATAGCGGCTCCTACGAGCAGTACTTC. Full variable domain (remainder filled in from reference TRBV5-1 and TRBJ2-7): KAGVTQTPRYLIKTRGQQVTLSCSPISGHRSVSWYQQTPGQGLQFLFEYFSETQRNKGNFPGRFSGRQFSNSRSEMNVSTLELGDSALYLCASSWGFSDSGSYEQYFGPGTRLTVT.

This clone appeared once. The V and J genes are TRBV12-3 or TRBV12-4 and TRBJ2-5, with D possibly matching TRBD1 (6 bases). The CDR3 runs to 12 residues. Between the trimmed V and J ends, which lost 6 bases and 3 bases, there was a span of 8 bases. The CDR3 loop is CASSRTEETQYF. Written as DNA, the CDR3 is TGTGCCAGCAGCCGGACAGAAGAGACCCAGTACTTC.

This clone has just a few counts. The chain recombines TRBV9 with TRBJ2-3, with 9 nucleotides matching TRBD2. This CDR3 has 15 amino acids. The germline CDR1 and CDR2 sequences are SGDLS and YYNGEE. V trimming: 4 bases; J trimming: 6 bases; junction bases outside the gene matches: 9. Here the CDR3 DNA reads TGTGCCAGCAGCCCTAGCGGGACTAGCAGGGATACGCAGTATTTT. Encoded protein: CASSPSGTSRDTQYF.

The chain is built from TRBV12-3 or TRBV12-4 and TRBJ2-7, with 9 bases fitting TRBD1. Trimming at V came to 5 bases and at J to 3 bases, leaving 2 bases not matched to a gene. The CDR3 contains 13 residues. This CDR3 reads CASSRDRVYEQYF. Here the CDR3 DNA reads TGTGCCAGCAGTCGGGACAGGGTCTACGAGCAGTACTTC.

The rearrangement joins TRBV19 to TRBJ2-3, with 8 bases that match TRBD1. Trimming took 5 bases from V and 5 from J; bases not matched to a gene: 12. The CDR3 consists of 16 residues. Per the germline V gene, CDR1 is LNHDA and CDR2 is SQIVND (reference sequence). The CDR3 region has the DNA TGTGCCAGTAGTCGAACCCAGGGGGCGTTGGGAGATACGCAGTATTTT. Its protein is CASSRTQGALGDTQYF.

J is TRBJ2-5 and V is TRBV2, with 16 bases matching TRBD2. The J segment lost 4 bases and the V segment lost 6 bases, leaving 8 bases of the junction unmatched. Per germline, CDR1 SNHLY and CDR2 FYNNEI. CDR3 size: 17 residues. The CDR3 DNA reads TGTGCCAGCAGGAGGGGGACTAGCGGGAGGGCGGTAGAGACCCAGTACTTC. Translated: CASRRGTSGRAVETQYF.

The rearrangement uses TRBV7-2 and TRBJ2-5, with D possibly TRBD1 on 8 matching bases. Trimming took off 5 bases at V and 5 bases at J, with 18 bases between the two ends. Germline values: CDR1 SGHTA, CDR2 FQGNSA. CDR3 length: 15 amino acids. The CDR3 DNA reads TGTGCCAGCAGCCCAGACAGGGGCGGGGGTGAGACCCAGTACTTC. It is translated as CASSPDRGGGETQYF.

DNA of the CDR3: TGTGCCAGCAGTGTGGGGGACAGCCGTTCTATACCCCTCCACTTT. Protein sequence: CASSVGDSRSIPLHF. The chain links TRBV9 to TRBJ1-6; 7 bases agree with TRBD1. The V segment lost 5 bases and the J segment 12 bases; nucleotides outside the gene matches: 14. Germline loops: CDR1 SGDLS, CDR2 YYNGEE. The CDR3 consists of 15 residues.

The chain is built from TRBV28 and TRBJ1-5; D possibly corresponds to TRBD1 (6 bases). The CDR3 contains 14 residues. The germline gives CDR1 MDHEN, CDR2 SYDVKM. V shed 5 bases and J shed 5 bases, with 13 bases lying between them. This CDR3 reads CASSINRAYQPQHF. The CDR3 DNA reads TGTGCCAGCAGTATCAACAGGGCTTATCAGCCCCAGCATTTT.

This clone has only a few counts. The V and J genes are TRBV19 and TRBJ1-1, with 8 bases matching TRBD1. This CDR3 is built from 14 residues. After removal of 7 bases from V and 6 bases from J, the junction contained 10 bases not matched to a gene. The germline V gene encodes CDR1 LNHDA and CDR2 SQIVND (reference sequence). This CDR3 is CASMEDRDGSEAFF. The CDR3 nucleotides read TGTGCCAGTATGGAGGACAGGGACGGCTCTGAAGCTTTCTTT.

The chain recombines TRBV30 with TRBJ1-5; TRBD1 might be the D (6 bases). Germline V gene data show CDR1 as GTSNPN and CDR2 as SVGIG (reference sequence). The CDR3 length is 15 residues. V lost 1 base and J lost 3, with 13 bases in between. The CDR3 loop is CAWSADRWVNQPQHF. CDR3 in DNA: TGTGCCTGGAGTGCCGACAGGTGGGTCAATCAGCCCCAGCATTTT.

The rearrangement joins TRBV27 to TRBJ2-3; D perhaps matches TRBD1 (7 bases). The CDR3 loop spans 16 amino acids. Trimming cost V 7 bases and J 7 bases, with 24 bases left between them. Germline V gene sequence: CDR1 MNHEY, CDR2 SMNVEV (reference sequence). This CDR3 reads CASTPYHGGGDHTQYF. For the CDR3, the DNA is TGTGCCAGCACCCCGTATCATGGAGGGGGCGATCATACGCAGTATTTT.

The V call is TRBV11-3, the J call TRBJ2-7, with 7 bases aligning to TRBD1. Germline V lookup: CDR1 SGHNT, CDR2 YENEEA. The CDR3 totals 15 residues. Losses at the gene ends were 4 bases for V and 3 bases for J; bases not matched to a gene: 9. In DNA, the CDR3 is TGTGCCAGCAGCTCCCGTGAGGGGGCAATCTACGAGCAGTACTTC. Its translation is CASSSREGAIYEQYF.

This chain links TRBV7-9 with TRBJ2-7; a possible D gene is TRBD1 (6 bases). Germline loops: CDR1 SEHNR, CDR2 FQNEAQ (reference sequence). The CDR3 is 13 amino acids. V lost 2 bases, J lost 3 bases, and 8 bases lay in between. The CDR3: CASSLKQGYEQYF. CDR3 coding DNA: TGTGCCAGCAGCTTAAAACAGGGCTACGAGCAGTACTTC.

This sequence joins TRBV2 and TRBJ2-1, with 8 bases identical to TRBD1. V shed 6 bases, J shed 0 bases, and the junction held 13 bases outside the gene matches. CDR1 SNHLY and CDR2 FYNNEI come from the germline V gene. The CDR3 loop spans 18 amino acids. CDR3 sequence reads: CASRGQGPGGRSYNEQFF. The CDR3 DNA is TGTGCCAGCAGAGGACAGGGCCCTGGGGGTCGCTCCTACAATGAGCAGTTCTTC.

The rearrangement uses TRBV6-5 and TRBJ1-1; possible D gene TRBD1, 6 bases. The CDR3 has 16 residues. V dropped 2 bases and J dropped 3 bases, with 16 bases sitting between them. CDR1 and CDR2 (germline): MNHEY, SVGAGI. The CDR3: CASSYGGRGTDTEAFF. In DNA, the CDR3 is TGTGCCAGCAGTTACGGAGGGAGGGGGACCGACACTGAAGCTTTCTTT.

The chain links TRBV9 to TRBJ1-1, with D perhaps TRBD1 (5 bases). From germline, CDR1 is SGDLS and CDR2 YYNGEE. With 0 bases removed from V and 10 bases from J, the gap between germline ends came to 16 bases. The CDR3 consists of 14 residues. For the CDR3, the DNA is TGTGCCAGCAGCGTAGGGGGCAGGGCGGTTGGAGCTTTCTTT. This codes for CASSVGGRAVGAFF.

The chain joins TRBV4-3 to TRBJ2-5, with 7 bases that match TRBD1. This CDR3 has 15 residues. Trimming removed 5 bases from V and 5 bases from J; junction bases left unmatched: 11. The germline V gene has CDR1 LGHNA and CDR2 YSLEER. For the CDR3, the DNA is TGCGCCAGCAGCATATCCGGACAGGCTGCGGAGACCCAGTACTTC. Protein: CASSISGQAAETQYF.

This clone has just a few counts. The chain employs TRBV10-3 and TRBJ2-7; D uncertain. This CDR3 is 13 amino acids long. Trimming took 11 bases from V and 9 from J, leaving 23 bases between them. The germline V gene encodes CDR1 ENHRY and CDR2 SYGVKD. CDR3 DNA: TGTGCCGCTCTCCCCAGACTCGGTCGTACGCAGTACTTC. The encoded protein is CAALPRLGRTQYF.